This is a list of T cell receptor beta chains from one sample in a study of metastatic and nonmetastatic thyroid tumors. TCRdb redid the clone calls on the PCR reads using MiXCR. The data show some 21,000 clones, 15% to 20% seen once. The sequenced sample consisted of blood. The receptors originated from a male donor with papillary thyroid cancer or a benign thyroid nodule (not recorded which). Some clones in this sample may be carry-over from other donors' samples. The CDR3 runs from the conserved cysteine through the conserved F or W. Each record gives: CDR3 length, V gene, J gene, CDR3 protein.

length: 13; V: TRBV6-7; J: TRBJ2-7; CDR3: CASSYSGADEQYF
length: 18; V: TRBV6-1; J: TRBJ1-3; CDR3: CASSEALLGSASGNTIYF
length: 15; V: TRBV6-4; J: TRBJ2-1; CDR3: CASSKGQGKYNEQFF
length: 14; V: TRBV7-9; J: TRBJ2-1; CDR3: CASSFISGYNEQFF
length: 15; V: TRBV3-1; J: TRBJ2-7; CDR3: CASSQDPRELRKQYF
length: 13; V: TRBV6-1; J: TRBJ2-7; CDR3: CASSESSSYEQYF
length: 13; V: TRBV11-2; J: TRBJ1-2; CDR3: CASSFGGNYGYTF
length: 15; V: TRBV27; J: TRBJ2-6; CDR3: CASSWGVAGANVLTF
length: 16; V: TRBV27; J: TRBJ1-6; CDR3: CASSVQMGSYNSPLHF
length: 14; V: TRBV6-1; J: TRBJ2-4; CDR3: CASRAPGGKNIQYF
length: 15; V: TRBV20-1; J: TRBJ2-5; CDR3: CSARVYGGQEKTQYF
length: 13; V: TRBV20-1; J: TRBJ2-7; CDR3: CSGRGGGVYEQYF
length: 12; V: TRBV7-9; J: TRBJ2-7; CDR3: CASSWGAYEQYF
length: 16; V: TRBV12-3/TRBV12-4; J: TRBJ2-2; CDR3: CASSGLAGFDTGELFF
length: 12; V: TRBV30; J: TRBJ1-1; CDR3: CAWQQGFTEAFF
length: 15; V: TRBV5-5; J: TRBJ1-1; CDR3: CASSFTLTGYTEAFF
length: 13; V: TRBV20-1; J: TRBJ1-2; CDR3: CSASAIGNYGYTF
length: 15; V: TRBV6-4; J: TRBJ2-3; CDR3: CASSKIAGSPDTQYF
length: 13; V: TRBV6-2/TRBV6-3; J: TRBJ2-5; CDR3: CASSYSETETQYF
length: 15; V: TRBV7-7; J: TRBJ2-1; CDR3: CASSLGAGGHNEQFF
length: 15; V: TRBV20-1; J: TRBJ1-5; CDR3: CSARATNIGYQPQHF
length: 14; V: TRBV18; J: TRBJ1-1; CDR3: CASSPAGTNTEAFF
length: 12; V: TRBV20-1; J: TRBJ2-7; CDR3: CSATRDSYEQYF
length: 13; V: TRBV19; J: TRBJ1-1; CDR3: CATDRGGNTEAFF
length: 12; V: TRBV11-2; J: TRBJ2-7; CDR3: CASSPRGYEQHF
length: 14; V: TRBV6-1; J: TRBJ1-1; CDR3: CASSEGAFITEAFF
length: 13; V: TRBV3-1; J: TRBJ2-7; CDR3: CASSLQGSYEQYF
length: 15; V: TRBV20-1; J: TRBJ1-2; CDR3: CSAPAVVGGPNGYTF
length: 17; V: TRBV27; J: TRBJ2-5; CDR3: CASRPWGGTGGGETQYF
length: 15; V: TRBV6-4; J: TRBJ2-1; CDR3: CASSDSAGGNNEQFF
length: 15; V: TRBV6-1; J: TRBJ2-7; CDR3: CASSESQGGSYEQYF
length: 12; V: TRBV3-1; J: TRBJ1-6; CDR3: CASSLQDSPLHF
length: 11; V: TRBV6-5; J: TRBJ2-7; CDR3: CASSWGNEQYF
length: 15; V: TRBV5-4; J: TRBJ2-3; CDR3: CASSPGIARTDTQYF
length: 16; V: TRBV27; J: TRBJ2-3; CDR3: CASSLHGRGYTDTQYF
length: 15; V: TRBV5-5; J: TRBJ2-3; CDR3: CASSLGLPFTDTQYF
length: 18; V: TRBV6-5; J: TRBJ2-2; CDR3: CASSSEGLAGGYTGELFF
length: 15; V: TRBV4-1; J: TRBJ1-1; CDR3: CASSQLDRDGTEAFF
length: 18; V: TRBV4-2; J: TRBJ1-1; CDR3: CASSQGAGEGGLGTEAFF
length: 13; V: TRBV6-2/TRBV6-3; J: TRBJ1-1; CDR3: CASRNPGTVTAFF
length: 17; V: TRBV24-1; J: TRBJ2-3; CDR3: CATSGTSEKTSTDTQYF
length: 14; V: TRBV11-2; J: TRBJ2-7; CDR3: CASSLAAGGGEQYF
length: 14; V: TRBV7-2; J: TRBJ2-2; CDR3: CASSRQGSTGELFF
length: 16; V: TRBV5-6; J: TRBJ1-1; CDR3: CASSSLGQGENTEAFF
length: 18; V: TRBV6-2/TRBV6-3; J: TRBJ2-2; CDR3: CASSYSVTYRENTGELFF
length: 16; V: TRBV7-9; J: TRBJ2-1; CDR3: CASSLALAGAYNEQFF
length: 17; V: TRBV4-2; J: TRBJ1-1; CDR3: CASSQGDNRDRVTEAFF
length: 16; V: TRBV5-1; J: TRBJ2-3; CDR3: CASSSNVGGGTDTQYF
length: 13; V: TRBV13; J: TRBJ1-2; CDR3: CASSSQANYGYTF
length: 15; V: TRBV6-1; J: TRBJ2-5; CDR3: CASGVHHGSRETQYF